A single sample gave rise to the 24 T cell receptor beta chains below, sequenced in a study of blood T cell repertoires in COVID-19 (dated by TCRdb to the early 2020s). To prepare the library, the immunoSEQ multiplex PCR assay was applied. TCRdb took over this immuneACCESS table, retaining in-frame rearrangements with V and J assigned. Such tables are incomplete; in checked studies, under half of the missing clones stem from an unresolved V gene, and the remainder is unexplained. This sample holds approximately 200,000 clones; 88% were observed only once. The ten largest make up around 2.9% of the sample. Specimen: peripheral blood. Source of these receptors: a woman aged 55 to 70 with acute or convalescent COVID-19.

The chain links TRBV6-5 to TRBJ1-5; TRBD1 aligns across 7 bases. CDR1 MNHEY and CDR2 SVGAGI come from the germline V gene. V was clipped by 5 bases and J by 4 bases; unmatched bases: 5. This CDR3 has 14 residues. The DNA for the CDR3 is TGTGCCAGCAGTCTCCGGGACAGTAATCAGCCCCAGCATTTT. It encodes CASSLRDSNQPQHF.

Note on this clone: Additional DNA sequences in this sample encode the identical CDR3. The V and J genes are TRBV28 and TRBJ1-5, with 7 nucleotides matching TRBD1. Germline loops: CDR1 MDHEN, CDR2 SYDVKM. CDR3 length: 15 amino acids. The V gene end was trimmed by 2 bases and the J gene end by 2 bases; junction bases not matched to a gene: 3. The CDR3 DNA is TGTGCCAGCAGTTTACCAGGGGGTGGCAATCAGCCCCAGCATTTT. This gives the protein CASSLPGGGNQPQHF.

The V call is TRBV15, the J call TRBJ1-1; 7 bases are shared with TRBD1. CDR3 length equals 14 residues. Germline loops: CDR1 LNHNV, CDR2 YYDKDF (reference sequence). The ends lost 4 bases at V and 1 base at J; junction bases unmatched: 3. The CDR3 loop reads CATSMDRQNTEAFF. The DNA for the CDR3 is TGTGCCACCAGCATGGACAGGCAGAACACTGAAGCTTTCTTT.

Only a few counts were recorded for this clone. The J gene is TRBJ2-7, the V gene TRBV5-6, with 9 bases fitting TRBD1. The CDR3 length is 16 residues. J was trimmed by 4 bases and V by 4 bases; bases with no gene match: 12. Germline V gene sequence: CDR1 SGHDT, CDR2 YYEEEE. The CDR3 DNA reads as TGTGCCAGCAGCCCGGCGACAGGGGGTGGGATGTACGAGCAGTACTTC. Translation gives CASSPATGGGMYEQYF. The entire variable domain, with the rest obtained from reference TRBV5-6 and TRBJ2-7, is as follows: DAGVTQSPTHLIKTRGQQVTLRCSPKSGHDTVSWYQQALGQGPQFIFQYYEEEERQRGNFPDRFSGHQFPNYSSELNVNALLLGDSALYLCASSPATGGGMYEQYFGPGTRLTVT.

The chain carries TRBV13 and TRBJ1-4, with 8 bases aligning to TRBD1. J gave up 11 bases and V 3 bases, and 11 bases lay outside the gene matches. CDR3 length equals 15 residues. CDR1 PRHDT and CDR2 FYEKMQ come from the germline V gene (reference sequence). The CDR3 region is CASSFLNDRDRKLFF. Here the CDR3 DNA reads TGTGCCAGCAGCTTCCTAAACGACAGGGACAGGAAACTGTTTTTT.

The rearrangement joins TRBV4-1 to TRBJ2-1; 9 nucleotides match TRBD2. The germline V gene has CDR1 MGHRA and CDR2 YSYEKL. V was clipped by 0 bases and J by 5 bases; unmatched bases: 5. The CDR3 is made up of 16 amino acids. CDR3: CASSQDIAGANNEQFF. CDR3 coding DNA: TGCGCCAGCAGCCAAGATATAGCGGGAGCGAACAATGAGCAGTTCTTC.

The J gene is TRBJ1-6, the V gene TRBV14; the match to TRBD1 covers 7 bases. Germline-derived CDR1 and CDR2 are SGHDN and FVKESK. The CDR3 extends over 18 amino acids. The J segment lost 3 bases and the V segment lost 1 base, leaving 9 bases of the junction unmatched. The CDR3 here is CASSQVGLWDSYNSPLHF. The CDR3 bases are TGTGCCAGCAGCCAAGTGGGGCTTTGGGACAGCTATAATTCACCCCTCCACTTT.

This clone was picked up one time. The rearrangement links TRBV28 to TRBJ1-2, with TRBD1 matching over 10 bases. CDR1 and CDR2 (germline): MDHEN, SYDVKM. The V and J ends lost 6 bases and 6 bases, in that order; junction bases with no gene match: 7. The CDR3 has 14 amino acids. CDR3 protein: CASSSTGGIHGYTF. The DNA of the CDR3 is TGTGCCAGCAGCTCGACAGGGGGCATCCATGGCTACACCTTC.

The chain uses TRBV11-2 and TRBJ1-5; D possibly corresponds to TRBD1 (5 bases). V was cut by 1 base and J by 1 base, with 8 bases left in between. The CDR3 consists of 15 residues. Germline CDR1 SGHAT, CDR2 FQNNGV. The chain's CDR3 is CASSLAGVSNQPQHF. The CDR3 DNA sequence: TGTGCCAGCAGCTTAGCGGGGGTGAGCAATCAGCCCCAGCATTTT.

The CDR3 is CASSSPNSPGYTF. The CDR3 DNA is TGTGCCAGCAGCTCCCCAAACAGTCCTGGCTACACCTTC. The rearrangement uses TRBV7-8 and TRBJ1-2; D gene uncertain. CDR3 length: 13 residues. The germline V gene has CDR1 SGHVS and CDR2 FQNEAQ. V was shortened by 4 bases and J by 7 bases, with 13 bases between the two germline ends. The whole variable domain, remainder taken from reference TRBV7-8 and TRBJ1-2, is GAGVSQSPRYKVAKRGQDVALRCDPISGHVSLFWYQQALGQGPEFLTYFQNEAQLDKSGLPSDRFFAERPEGSVSTLKIQRTQQEDSAVYLCASSSPNSPGYTFGSGTRLTVV.

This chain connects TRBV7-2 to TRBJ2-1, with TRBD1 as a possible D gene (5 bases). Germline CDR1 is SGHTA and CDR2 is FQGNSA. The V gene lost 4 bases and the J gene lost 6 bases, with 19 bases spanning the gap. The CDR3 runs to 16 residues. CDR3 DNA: TGTGCCAGCAGCTCACATCCCCAGGGTTGGAGCAATGAGCAGTTCTTC. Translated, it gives CASSSHPQGWSNEQFF.

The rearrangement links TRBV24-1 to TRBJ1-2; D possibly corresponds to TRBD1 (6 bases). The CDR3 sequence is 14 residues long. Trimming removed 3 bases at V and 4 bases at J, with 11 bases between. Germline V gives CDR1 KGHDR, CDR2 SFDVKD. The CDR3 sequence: CATSDPGTRYGYTF. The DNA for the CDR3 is TGTGCCACCAGTGATCCCGGGACACGCTATGGCTACACCTTC.

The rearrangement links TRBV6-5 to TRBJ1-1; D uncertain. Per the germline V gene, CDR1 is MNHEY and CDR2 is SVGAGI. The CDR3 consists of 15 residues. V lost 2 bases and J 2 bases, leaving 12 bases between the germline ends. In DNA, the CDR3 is TGTGCCAGCAGTTACGATCGGGGAGGAAACACTGAAGCTTTCTTT. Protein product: CASSYDRGGNTEAFF.

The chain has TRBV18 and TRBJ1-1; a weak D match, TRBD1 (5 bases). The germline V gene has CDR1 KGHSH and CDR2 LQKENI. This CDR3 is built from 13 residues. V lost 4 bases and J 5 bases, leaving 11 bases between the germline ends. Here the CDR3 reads CASSLGGSTEAFF. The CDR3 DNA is TGTGCCAGCTCACTCGGGGGAAGTACTGAAGCTTTCTTT.

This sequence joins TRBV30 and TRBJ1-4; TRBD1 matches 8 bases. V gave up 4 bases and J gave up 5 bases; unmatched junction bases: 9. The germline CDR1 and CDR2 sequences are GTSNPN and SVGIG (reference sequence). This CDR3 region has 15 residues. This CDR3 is CAWTSHRGSNEKLFF. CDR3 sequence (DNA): TGTGCCTGGACCTCCCACAGGGGGTCGAATGAAAAACTGTTTTTT. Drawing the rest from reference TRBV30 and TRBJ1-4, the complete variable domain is SQTIHQWPATLVQPVGSPLSLECTVEGTSNPNLYWYRQAAGRGLQLLFYSVGIGQISSEVPQNLSASRPQDRQFILSSKKLLLSDSGFYLCAWTSHRGSNEKLFFGSGTQLSVL.

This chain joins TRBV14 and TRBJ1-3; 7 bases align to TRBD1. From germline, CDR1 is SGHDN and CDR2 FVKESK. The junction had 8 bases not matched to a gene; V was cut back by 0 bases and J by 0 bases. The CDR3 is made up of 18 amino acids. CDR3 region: CASSQELYWDSSGNTIYF. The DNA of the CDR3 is TGTGCCAGCAGCCAAGAACTCTATTGGGACAGCTCTGGAAACACCATATATTTT.

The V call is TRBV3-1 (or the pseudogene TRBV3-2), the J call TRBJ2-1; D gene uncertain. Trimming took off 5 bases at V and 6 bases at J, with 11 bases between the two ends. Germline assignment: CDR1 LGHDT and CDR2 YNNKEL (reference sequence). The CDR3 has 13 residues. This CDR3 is CASSSLGFNEQFF. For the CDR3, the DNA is TGTGCCAGCAGCTCCCTCGGTTTCAATGAGCAGTTCTTC.

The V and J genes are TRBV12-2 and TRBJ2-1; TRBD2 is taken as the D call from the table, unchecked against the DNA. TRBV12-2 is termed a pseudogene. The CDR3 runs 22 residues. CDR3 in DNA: TGTGCAAGTCGCTTAGATCCAGCTCCACCTGGACTAGTCGGTCTCCAGTACAATGAGCAGTTCTTC. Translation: CASRLDPAPPGLVGLQYNEQFF.

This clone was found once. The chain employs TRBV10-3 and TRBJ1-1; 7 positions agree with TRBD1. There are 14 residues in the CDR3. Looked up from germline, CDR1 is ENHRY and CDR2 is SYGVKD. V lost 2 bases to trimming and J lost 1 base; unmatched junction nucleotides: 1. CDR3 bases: TGTGCCATCAGTGAGAGGACAGGGAACACTGAAGCTTTCTTT. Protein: CAISERTGNTEAFF.

The CDR3 is CASSGGGYGDSPLHF. The CDR3 DNA reads as TGTGCCAGCAGCGGAGGGGGCTACGGGGATTCACCCCTCCACTTT. This chain uses TRBV5-4 with TRBJ1-6; 7 bases fit TRBD1. The germline V gene encodes CDR1 SGHNT and CDR2 YYREEE (reference sequence). There are 15 residues in the CDR3. J lost 8 bases, V lost 4 bases, and 9 bases had no gene match. The whole variable domain, remainder taken from reference TRBV5-4 and TRBJ1-6, is ETGVTQSPTHLIKTRGQQVTLRCSSQSGHNTVSWYQQALGQGPQFIFQYYREEENGRGNFPPRFSGLQFPNYSSELNVNALELDDSALYLCASSGGGYGDSPLHFGNGTRLTVT.

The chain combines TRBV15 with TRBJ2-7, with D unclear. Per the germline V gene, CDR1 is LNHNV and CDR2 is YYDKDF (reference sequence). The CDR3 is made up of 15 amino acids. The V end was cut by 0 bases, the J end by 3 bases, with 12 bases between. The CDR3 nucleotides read TGTGCCACCAGCAGAGATTATAACAGCTACTACGAGCAGTACTTC. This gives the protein CATSRDYNSYYEQYF.

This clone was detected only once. The CDR3 nucleotides read TGCGCCAGCAGTGAGTCAACTAGCGGCAATGAGCAGTTCTTC. Translation: CASSESTSGNEQFF. This chain joins TRBV10-2 and TRBJ2-1, with TRBD2 identical over 8 bases. This CDR3 is 14 amino acids long. Looked up from germline, CDR1 is WSHSY and CDR2 is SAAADI. The V and J ends lost 0 bases and 6 bases, in that order; junction bases with no gene match: 1.

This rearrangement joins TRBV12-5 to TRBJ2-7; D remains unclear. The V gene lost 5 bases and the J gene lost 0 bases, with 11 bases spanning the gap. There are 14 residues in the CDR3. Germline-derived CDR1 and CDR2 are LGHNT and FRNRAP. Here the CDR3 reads CASGPTGFSYEQYF. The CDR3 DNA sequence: TGTGCTAGTGGTCCCACCGGGTTCTCCTACGAGCAGTACTTC.

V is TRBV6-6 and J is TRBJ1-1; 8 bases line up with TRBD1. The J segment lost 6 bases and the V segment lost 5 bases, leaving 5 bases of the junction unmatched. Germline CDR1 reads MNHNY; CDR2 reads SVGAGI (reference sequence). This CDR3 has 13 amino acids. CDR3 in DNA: TGTGCCAGCAGTACGGACAGGGCTTCTGAAGCTTTCTTT. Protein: CASSTDRASEAFF.